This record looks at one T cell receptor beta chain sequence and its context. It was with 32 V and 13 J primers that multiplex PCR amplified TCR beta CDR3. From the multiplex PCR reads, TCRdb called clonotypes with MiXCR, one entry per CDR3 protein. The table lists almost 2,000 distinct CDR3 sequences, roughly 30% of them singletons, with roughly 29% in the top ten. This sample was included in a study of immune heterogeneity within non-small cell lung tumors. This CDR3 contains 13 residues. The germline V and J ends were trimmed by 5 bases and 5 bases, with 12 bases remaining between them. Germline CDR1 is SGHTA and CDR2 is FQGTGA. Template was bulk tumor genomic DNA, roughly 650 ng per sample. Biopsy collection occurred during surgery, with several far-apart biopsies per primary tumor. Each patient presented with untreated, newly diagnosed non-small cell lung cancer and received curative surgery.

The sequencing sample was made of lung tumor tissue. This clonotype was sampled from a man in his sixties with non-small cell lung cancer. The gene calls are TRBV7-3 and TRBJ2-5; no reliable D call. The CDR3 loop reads CASSPPGVETQYF. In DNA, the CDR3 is TGTGCCAGCAGCCCCCCTGGGGTGGAGACCCAGTACTTC.